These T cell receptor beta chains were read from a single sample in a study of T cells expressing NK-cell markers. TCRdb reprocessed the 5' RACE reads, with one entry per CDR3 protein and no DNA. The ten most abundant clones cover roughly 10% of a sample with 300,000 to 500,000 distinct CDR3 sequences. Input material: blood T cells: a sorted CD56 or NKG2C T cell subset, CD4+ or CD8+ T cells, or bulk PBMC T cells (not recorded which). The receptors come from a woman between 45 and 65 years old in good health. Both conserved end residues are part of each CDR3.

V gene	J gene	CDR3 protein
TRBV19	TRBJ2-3	CASGPGQGAADTQYF
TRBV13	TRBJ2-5	CASSLGRLAGSRETQYF
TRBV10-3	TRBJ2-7	CAISESTVTGVDEQYF
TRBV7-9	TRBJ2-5	CASSLATQGETQYF
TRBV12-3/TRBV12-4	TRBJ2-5	CASSLGTETQYF
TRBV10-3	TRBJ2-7	CAISEMTGPTIYEQYF
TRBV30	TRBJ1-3	CAWSQGADGNTIYF
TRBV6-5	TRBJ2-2	CASRPGTNTGELFF
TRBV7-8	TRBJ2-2	CASSLASGTGELFF
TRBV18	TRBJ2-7	CASSPLQEAYEQYF
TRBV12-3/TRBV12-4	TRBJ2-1	CASTLLAKLNNEQFF
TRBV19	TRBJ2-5	CASSISTSETQYF
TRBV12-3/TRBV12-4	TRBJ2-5	CASAWVRDKETQYF
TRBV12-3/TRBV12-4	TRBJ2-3	CATSGSADTQYF
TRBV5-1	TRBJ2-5	CASSGGLASFQETQYF
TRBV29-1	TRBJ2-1	CSTLGGDSYNEQFF
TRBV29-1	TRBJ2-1	CSAKTPIYNEQFF
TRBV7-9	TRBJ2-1	CASSFGGGDGDEQFF
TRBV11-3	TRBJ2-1	CASSFGRTSGQSYNEQFF
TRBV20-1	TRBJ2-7	CSARDRGTGLNEQYF
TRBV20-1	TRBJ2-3	CSATAAGGHFPPSTDTQYF
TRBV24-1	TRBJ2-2	CATGTGGAGELFF
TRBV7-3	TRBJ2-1	CASSQSWTGGLHEQFF
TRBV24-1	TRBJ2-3	CATSDDRPGQGYTDTQYF
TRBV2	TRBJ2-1	CASSPGAYSDEQFF
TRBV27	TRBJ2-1	CASRPLGSYNEQFF
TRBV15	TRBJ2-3	CATSRALAGVQDTQYF
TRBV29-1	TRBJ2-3	CSVELLVGTTDTQYF
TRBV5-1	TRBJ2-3	CASSFLPSFTDTQYF
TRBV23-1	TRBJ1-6	CASSLRQDGYHSPLHF
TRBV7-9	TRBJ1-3	CASSLGGDSGNTIYF
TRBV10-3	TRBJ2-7	CAITPRVGTYEQYF
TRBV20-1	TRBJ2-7	CSANSRSGNEQYF
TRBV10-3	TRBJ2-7	CAISEPRAFSSYEQYF
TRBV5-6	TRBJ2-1	CASSWGDSGGAGEQFF
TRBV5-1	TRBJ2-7	CASSLVLVSEQYF
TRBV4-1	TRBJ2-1	CASSQVMRGRQNNEQFF
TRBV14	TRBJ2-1	CASSPFFPDNEQFF
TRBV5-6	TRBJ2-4	CASSLLELAKNIQYF
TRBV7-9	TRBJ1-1	CASSLAFNLGPEAFF
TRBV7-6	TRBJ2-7	CASSAATGLNYEQYF
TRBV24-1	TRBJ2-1	CATSRGGSGDNEQFF
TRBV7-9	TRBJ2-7	CASSRASGDEQYF
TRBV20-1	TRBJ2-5	CSASLRSTRGETQYF
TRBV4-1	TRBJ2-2	CASSRASGRGTGELFF
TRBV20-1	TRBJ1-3	CSAYSSSGNTIYF
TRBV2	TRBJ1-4	CASTQAGRLNEKLFF
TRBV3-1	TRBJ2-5	CASSLTSGSGTQYF
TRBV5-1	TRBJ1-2	CASSLGQNIAYGYTF
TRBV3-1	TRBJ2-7	CASSQGWTVTRKSYEQYF
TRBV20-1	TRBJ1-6	CSAGGGGAYSPLHF
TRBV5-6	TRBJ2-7	CASSFIQGPTYEQYF
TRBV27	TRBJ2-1	CASNYGGSSYNEQFF
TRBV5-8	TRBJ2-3	CASQPGLADLTDTQYF
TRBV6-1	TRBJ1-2	CASDYRGGDGYTF
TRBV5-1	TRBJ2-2	CASKTSQGIGFDGELFF
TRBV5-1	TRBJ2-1	CASSGRGWGNNEQFF